This paragraph covers one T cell receptor beta chain sequence. Its target is not known. This record comes from a study of persistence of HIV-infected CD4 T cells. Study background: Donors were ART-treated; their CMV- and Gag-responding CD4+ T cells were isolated. Study-level points and caveats: Within sorted populations, more oligoclonal TCRs accompanied more oligoclonal proviruses. Antigen-responding cells were enriched for degenerate expanded CDR3beta sequences.

The CDR3 extends over 16 amino acids. V was clipped by 0 bases and J by 8 bases, with 19 bases between them. The germline V gene encodes CDR1 MGHRA and CDR2 YSYEKL. The immunoSEQ assay was version 4, run in survey mode. Clones were sequenced by immunoSEQ multiplex PCR, and TCRdb holds only the in-frame ones, with some missing. The sample consists of roughly 64,000 clones, more than 70% of them appearing once. The stimulus was an HIV-1 Gag 15-mer peptide pool, about 1 ug/peptide/mL. Memory cells lacking CD40L and CD69 with high CD45RO were sorted. An approximately 17-hour stimulation of CD8-depleted PBMCs used anti-CD28/CD49d costimulation, CD40-blocking antibody and enfuvirtide.

The sample here was CD4+ T cells sorted from PBMCs after approximately 19-hour stimulation, taken from a patient who received antiretroviral therapy. The clonotype originates from an adult man with HIV who was CMV-seropositive. The rearrangement uses TRBV4-1 and TRBJ1-2; no clear D. CDR3 loop: CASSQEEYGSPRGYTF. The CDR3 DNA is TGCGCCAGCAGCCAAGAGGAGTACGGTTCGCCGAGGGGCTACACCTTC.